Listed below are T cell receptor beta chains from one sample, sequenced in a study of blood T cell repertoires in COVID-19. The method was immunoSEQ multiplex PCR; TCRdb's version includes in-frame clones alone and lacks a portion of them. The sample holds roughly 78,000 clones; around nine tenths are singletons and the top ten take roughly 1.9%. Specimen: peripheral blood. These receptors all come from a woman aged 55-70 years with acute or convalescent COVID-19. Both conserved end residues are part of each CDR3. Fields, in order: V gene, clone size, J gene, D gene, CDR3 DNA, CDR3 protein. The D gene is left open where the match is weak. Clone size is shown for a subset of rows, as once, few, many or a class of expanded clone.

V gene: TRBV18
clone size: once
J gene: TRBJ2-1
D gene: TRBD2
CDR3 DNA: TGTGCCAGCTCACCACGCTTACTAGCGGGAGTAGGGGAGCAGTTCTTC
CDR3 protein: CASSPRLLAGVGEQFF

V gene: TRBV28
clone size: -
J gene: TRBJ1-2
D gene: -
CDR3 DNA: TGTGCCAGCAGTTTAAGGCCCGGGGTGGGTAGGGATGGCTACACCTTC
CDR3 protein: CASSLRPGVGRDGYTF

V gene: TRBV5-1
clone size: -
J gene: TRBJ2-2
D gene: TRBD2
CDR3 DNA: TGCGCCAGCAGCAGGGGACTAGCGAACACCGGGGAGCTGTTTTTT
CDR3 protein: CASSRGLANTGELFF

V gene: TRBV9
clone size: -
J gene: TRBJ1-2
D gene: -
CDR3 DNA: TGTGCCAGCAGCGACACAGGGTCAGCTGGCTACACCTTC
CDR3 protein: CASSDTGSAGYTF

V gene: TRBV7-2
clone size: -
J gene: TRBJ1-4
D gene: TRBD1
CDR3 DNA: TGTGCCAGCAGCTTGGGACAGGGTAATGAAAAACTGTTTTTT
CDR3 protein: CASSLGQGNEKLFF

V gene: TRBV3-1/TRBV3-2
clone size: once
J gene: TRBJ2-7
D gene: TRBD2
CDR3 DNA: TGTGCCAGCAGCGTCAGACTAGCGGGGGAAAGCGAGCAGTACTTC
CDR3 protein: CASSVRLAGESEQYF

V gene: TRBV27
clone size: -
J gene: TRBJ1-5
D gene: TRBD1
CDR3 DNA: TGTGCCAGCAGTCCCTGGACAGGGTCAGGCAATCAGCCCCAGCATTTT
CDR3 protein: CASSPWTGSGNQPQHF

V gene: TRBV19
clone size: -
J gene: TRBJ2-2
D gene: TRBD2
CDR3 DNA: TGTGCCAGTATCCCTACCGGACTAGCGGGAATGACCGGGGAGCTGTTTTTT
CDR3 protein: CASIPTGLAGMTGELFF

V gene: TRBV2
clone size: -
J gene: TRBJ2-7
D gene: TRBD1
CDR3 DNA: TGTGCCAGCAGGCCCGGGACAGGGATCGTATCCTACGAGCAGTACTTC
CDR3 protein: CASRPGTGIVSYEQYF

V gene: TRBV23-1
clone size: once
J gene: TRBJ2-1
D gene: TRBD1
CDR3 DNA: TGCGCCAGCAGTCAATCGGTGGACAGGGTAGCTTGGGAGCAGTTCTTC
CDR3 protein: CASSQSVDRVAWEQFF

V gene: TRBV18
clone size: -
J gene: TRBJ1-2
D gene: TRBD1
CDR3 DNA: TGTGCCAGCTCACCTACAGGGGATGGCTACACCTTC
CDR3 protein: CASSPTGDGYTF

V gene: TRBV5-1
clone size: -
J gene: TRBJ1-1
D gene: -
CDR3 DNA: TGCGCCAGCAGCCCTAGCTCGAACACTGAAGCTTTCTTT
CDR3 protein: CASSPSSNTEAFF

V gene: TRBV6-1
clone size: -
J gene: TRBJ1-6
D gene: -
CDR3 DNA: TGTGCCAGCAGTGACAGCTCCTATAATTCACCCCTCCACTTT
CDR3 protein: CASSDSSYNSPLHF

V gene: TRBV7-9
clone size: few
J gene: TRBJ1-6
D gene: -
CDR3 DNA: TGTGCCAGCAGCTTCACAGGGAATTCACCCCTCCACTTT
CDR3 protein: CASSFTGNSPLHF

V gene: TRBV19
clone size: -
J gene: TRBJ2-3
D gene: TRBD2
CDR3 DNA: TGTGCCACCAAAGCGGGGGGAGTCACAGATACGCAGTATTTT
CDR3 protein: CATKAGGVTDTQYF

V gene: TRBV9
clone size: -
J gene: TRBJ2-7
D gene: TRBD1
CDR3 DNA: TGTGCCAGCAGCGTGTGGATACCAGGGCCGGGACAGGGCTACGAGCAGTACTTC
CDR3 protein: CASSVWIPGPGQGYEQYF

V gene: TRBV7-6
clone size: -
J gene: TRBJ1-1
D gene: TRBD1
CDR3 DNA: TGTGCCAGCAGCCCCAACGCAGGGACAGGAAGGGGAAAGGGCACTGAAGCTTTCTTT
CDR3 protein: CASSPNAGTGRGKGTEAFF

V gene: TRBV6-5
clone size: -
J gene: TRBJ2-5
D gene: -
CDR3 DNA: TGTGCCAGCAGTTACCTATCTAGTCGGGGTGAAGAGACCCAGTACTTC
CDR3 protein: CASSYLSSRGEETQYF

V gene: TRBV2
clone size: -
J gene: TRBJ2-7
D gene: TRBD2
CDR3 DNA: TGTGCCAGCAGGCGCGCGGGGGGCGGGCACGAGCAGTACTTC
CDR3 protein: CASRRAGGGHEQYF

V gene: TRBV5-4
clone size: medium-sized
J gene: TRBJ2-3
D gene: -
CDR3 DNA: TGTGCCAGCAGCTTGGACGGGGGATTCACAGATACGCAGTATTTT
CDR3 protein: CASSLDGGFTDTQYF